What follows are 27 T cell receptor beta chains derived from one specimen sequenced in a study of graft-versus-host responses after intestinal transplantation. Repertoires were generated with immunoSEQ multiplex PCR, while TCRdb's copy carries only in-frame clones and drops some. Of 74,000 or so clones detected, approximately 92% appear once; the ten largest clones hold 0.65% to 0.75%. The specimen was PBMCs, collected 98 days after intestinal transplantation. Receptors were obtained from a human patient who received an intestinal transplant, so some T cells may come from the graft donor.

The genes are TRBV11-2 and TRBJ2-5; tentatively, D is TRBD1 (6 bases). The CDR3 runs to 14 residues. V was pared by 2 bases and J by 1 base, with 8 bases between. Germline-derived CDR1 and CDR2 are SGHAT and FQNNGV. CDR3 nucleotide sequence: TGTGCCAGCAGCTTACGAGGGGGCCAAGAGACCCAGTACTTC. Protein: CASSLRGGQETQYF.

The rearrangement uses TRBV9 and TRBJ1-2; 7 bases are shared with TRBD1. Germline loops: CDR1 SGDLS, CDR2 YYNGEE. The CDR3 runs 15 residues. V shed 4 bases, J shed 8 bases, and the junction held 14 bases outside the gene matches. The CDR3 nucleotides are TGTGCCAGCAGCTTTACAGGGGCCGCAGGGGAGGGCTACACCTTC. It codes for CASSFTGAAGEGYTF.

The rearrangement uses TRBV11-3 and TRBJ2-7, with 9 bases identical to TRBD2. This CDR3 is 16 amino acids long. Germline values: CDR1 SGHNT, CDR2 YENEEA. After removal of 5 bases from V and 3 bases from J, the junction contained 11 bases not matched to a gene. The CDR3 nucleotides read TGTGCCAGCAGCGAACGGACTAGCGTCGGGCACTACGAGCAGTACTTC. This translates into CASSERTSVGHYEQYF. Full variable domain (missing parts from reference TRBV11-3 and TRBJ2-7): EAGVVQSPRYKIIEKKQPVAFWCNPISGHNTLYWYLQNLGQGPELLIRYENEEAVDDSQLPKDRFSAERLKGVDSTLKIQPAELGDSAVYLCASSERTSVGHYEQYFGPGTRLTVT.

This chain uses TRBV28 with TRBJ2-3; TRBD2 aligns across 8 bases. The CDR3 totals 17 residues. The germline gives CDR1 MDHEN, CDR2 SYDVKM. Trimming removed 4 bases from V and 0 bases from J; junction bases left unmatched: 9. The CDR3 loop is CASSSALAGDSTDTQYF. CDR3 DNA sequence: TGTGCCAGCAGTTCAGCCCTAGCGGGTGATAGCACAGATACGCAGTATTTT.

The V gene is TRBV6-5, the J gene TRBJ2-7, with D unresolved. The CDR3 totals 14 residues. Trimming removed 6 bases from V and 2 bases from J, with 14 bases in between. Germline V gives CDR1 MNHEY, CDR2 SVGAGI. The CDR3 coding sequence is TGTGCCAGCAGGCCCCCGGGTTTCCCCTACGAGCAGTACTTC. Translation gives CASRPPGFPYEQYF.

The table lists this clone with a count of one. The rearrangement joins TRBV19 to TRBJ2-7, with D possibly being TRBD1 or TRBD2 (5 bases each). V was pared by 8 bases and J by 2 bases, with 13 bases between. This CDR3 has 13 residues. Per the germline V gene, CDR1 is LNHDA and CDR2 is SQIVND (reference sequence). CDR3 DNA: TGTGCCAGTTCGACCGGGACCCCCTACGAGCAGTACTTC. Residues: CASSTGTPYEQYF.

V and J are TRBV7-3 and TRBJ2-1; 8 bases agree with TRBD2. The V gene end was trimmed by 4 bases and the J gene end by 2 bases; junction bases not matched to a gene: 25. Germline CDR1 and CDR2: SGHTA and FQGTGA. The CDR3 has 22 residues. CDR3: CASSSLGVPRGPGGPPYNEQFF. The CDR3 DNA follows: TGTGCCAGCAGCTCCCTCGGTGTCCCCCGGGGGCCGGGGGGGCCCCCCTACAATGAGCAGTTCTTC.

The chain uses TRBV28 and TRBJ2-7, with a tentative D call TRBD1 (5 bases). V lost 4 bases to trimming and J lost 7 bases, with 11 bases between them. Germline V gene sequence: CDR1 MDHEN, CDR2 SYDVKM. The CDR3 consists of 12 residues. As DNA, the CDR3 is TGTGCCAGCAGTTCAGGCAACAGGGAGCAGTACTTC. Translation: CASSSGNREQYF. Full variable domain (rest looked up from reference TRBV28 and TRBJ2-7): DVKVTQSSRYLVKRTGEKVFLECVQDMDHENMFWYRQDPGLGLRLIYFSYDVKMKEKGDIPEGYSVSREKKERFSLILESASTNQTSMYLCASSSGNREQYFGPGTRLTVT.

The J gene is TRBJ1-3, the V gene TRBV15; D is perhaps TRBD1 (5 bases). CDR1 and CDR2 (germline): LNHNV, YYDKDF (reference sequence). The V gene lost 0 bases and the J gene lost 0 bases, with 12 bases spanning the gap. This CDR3 comprises 17 residues. Here the CDR3 reads CATSREQASYSGNTIYF. The CDR3 DNA sequence: TGTGCCACCAGCAGAGAACAGGCTTCCTACTCTGGAAACACCATATATTTT.

This rearrangement joins TRBV5-6 to TRBJ2-1, with 8 nucleotides matching TRBD1. The J segment lost 4 bases and the V segment lost 0 bases, leaving 9 bases of the junction unmatched. The CDR3 runs to 17 residues. The germline CDR1 and CDR2 sequences are SGHDT and YYEEEE. As DNA, the CDR3 is TGTGCCAGCAGCTTGGGGGGCAGGGGGCCAACTTACAATGAGCAGTTCTTC. This encodes CASSLGGRGPTYNEQFF.

The rearrangement links TRBV7-9 to TRBJ2-7; D call uncertain. The germline V gene encodes CDR1 SEHNR and CDR2 FQNEAQ (reference sequence). This CDR3 is built from 16 residues. Between the trimmed V and J ends, which lost 6 bases and 0 bases, there was a span of 18 bases. In nucleotides, the CDR3 is TGTGCCAGCAGTTCAACCCAAGGACGCAACTCCTACGAGCAGTACTTC. It encodes CASSSTQGRNSYEQYF. Complete variable domain (other parts from reference TRBV7-9 and TRBJ2-7): DTGVSQNPRHKITKRGQNVTFRCDPISEHNRLYWYRQTLGQGPEFLTYFQNEAQLEKSRLLSDRFSAERPKGSFSTLEIQRTEQGDSAMYLCASSSTQGRNSYEQYFGPGTRLTVT.

This clone was seen once. The V and J genes are TRBV5-1 and TRBJ1-6, with D tentatively TRBD1 (5 bases). Germline CDR1 is SGHRS and CDR2 is YFSETQ. Trimming left V 3 bases short and J 5 bases short, with 12 bases between. The CDR3 runs 15 residues. In DNA, the CDR3 is TGCGCCAGCAGCTCGGCAGGGCGCGATAATTCACCCCTCCACTTT. It specifies CASSSAGRDNSPLHF. The full variable domain, in which reference TRBV5-1 and TRBJ1-6 provide the parts outside the CDR3, is KAGVTQTPRYLIKTRGQQVTLSCSPISGHRSVSWYQQTPGQGLQFLFEYFSETQRNKGNFPGRFSGRQFSNSRSEMNVSTLELGDSALYLCASSSAGRDNSPLHFGNGTRLTVT.

The chain is built from TRBV9 and TRBJ1-5; D gene ambiguous. V lost 3 bases, J lost 6 bases, and 10 bases lay in between. The CDR3 has 13 residues. Germline CDR1 SGDLS, CDR2 YYNGEE. CDR3 sequence reads: CASSATDGQPQHF. DNA for the CDR3: TGTGCCAGCAGCGCAACTGATGGTCAGCCCCAGCATTTT.

The chain couples TRBV9 to TRBJ1-5, with D hard to call. V lost 0 bases, J lost 5 bases, and 6 bases lay in between. CDR1 is SGDLS and CDR2 is YYNGEE in the germline V gene. The CDR3 sequence is 13 residues long. The CDR3 here is CASSVAQDQPQHF. CDR3 coding DNA: TGTGCCAGCAGCGTAGCCCAGGATCAGCCCCAGCATTTT.

In its sample, this clone was seen a few times. The rearrangement links TRBV28 to TRBJ2-2; D may be TRBD2 (6 bases). Deletions cut 7 bases from V and 5 bases from J, with 14 bases between. Germline V lookup: CDR1 MDHEN, CDR2 SYDVKM. CDR3 size: 14 residues. The CDR3 sequence: CASKAGPWTGELFF. CDR3 nucleotides: TGTGCCAGCAAGGCGGGGCCGTGGACCGGGGAGCTGTTTTTT.

The chain couples TRBV9 to TRBJ2-7; 10 bases are shared with TRBD2. CDR1 and CDR2 from the germline V gene are SGDLS and YYNGEE. The ends lost 4 bases at V and 5 bases at J; junction bases unmatched: 6. The CDR3 totals 14 residues. CDR3 sequence reads: CASSPGLASHEQYF. The CDR3 DNA reads TGTGCCAGCAGCCCGGGACTAGCGTCCCACGAGCAGTACTTC.

This clone was seen a few times. The J gene is TRBJ1-2, the V gene TRBV6-5; D might be TRBD1 (6 bases). The germline V gene has CDR1 MNHEY and CDR2 SVGAGI. The germline V and J ends were trimmed by 7 bases and 8 bases, with 17 bases remaining between them. The CDR3 has 13 amino acids. The CDR3 DNA follows: TGTGCCAGCAACCAGGGGAGGGGAGGAGGCTACACCTTC. Translated, it gives CASNQGRGGGYTF.

The gene calls are TRBV27 and TRBJ2-3; TRBD2 is a possible D gene (6 bases). Trimming shortened V by 5 bases and J by 6 bases, and 12 bases separated the two germline ends. The CDR3 covers 13 residues. The germline V gene encodes CDR1 MNHEY and CDR2 SMNVEV (reference sequence). The CDR3 nucleotides are TGTGCCAGCAGTCGTCTAGCGTTTGATACGCAGTATTTT. Protein product: CASSRLAFDTQYF.

The rearrangement links TRBV6-5 to TRBJ2-3; TRBD2 might be the D (6 bases). Trimming cost V 5 bases and J 2 bases, with 11 bases left between them. CDR3 length equals 14 residues. CDR1 and CDR2 from the germline V gene are MNHEY and SVGAGI. In DNA, the CDR3 is TGTGCCAGCAGTATGGGACTTCCCACAGATACGCAGTATTTT. This sequence encodes CASSMGLPTDTQYF.

The rearrangement joins TRBV4-1 to TRBJ2-1; 14 nucleotides match TRBD2. The CDR3 sequence is 17 residues long. J lost 3 bases, V lost 3 bases, and 4 bases had no gene match. Looked up from germline, CDR1 is MGHRA and CDR2 is YSYEKL. The CDR3 sequence is CASSQAGLAGGYNEQFF. The CDR3 region has the DNA TGCGCCAGCAGCCAGGCAGGACTAGCGGGGGGCTACAATGAGCAGTTCTTC.

V gene TRBV9 combines with J gene TRBJ2-2; D is unresolved. Germline V CDR1 and CDR2: SGDLS, YYNGEE. The ends were cut back, 1 base at V and 3 bases at J, with 10 bases in the middle. The CDR3 covers 15 residues. The CDR3 DNA follows: TGTGCCAGCAGCGTACTGGACGCCGACACCGGGGAGCTGTTTTTT. This codes for CASSVLDADTGELFF.

The gene calls are TRBV6-5 and TRBJ1-5; no clear D gene. Germline CDR1 is MNHEY and CDR2 is SVGAGI. This CDR3 is built from 14 residues. The V end lost 1 base, the J end lost 5 bases, and 9 bases lay between the germline ends. The DNA of the CDR3 is TGTGCCAGCAGTTACTATGGGCGGGATCAGCCCCAGCATTTT. Its translation: CASSYYGRDQPQHF.

This clone was observed once. The chain couples TRBV2 to TRBJ1-6; 9 bases line up with TRBD1. The V segment lost 6 bases and the J segment 6 bases; nucleotides outside the gene matches: 9. Germline CDR1 reads SNHLY; CDR2 reads FYNNEI. The CDR3 spans 16 residues. CDR3: CASRASNRGLNSPLHF. The CDR3 DNA reads as TGTGCCAGCAGAGCCTCCAACAGGGGGCTTAATTCACCCCTCCACTTT.

The chain is built from TRBV2 and TRBJ1-2, with D possibly being TRBD1 (5 bases). The germline V gene encodes CDR1 SNHLY and CDR2 FYNNEI. V was pared by 6 bases and J by 0 bases, with 11 bases between. This CDR3 spans 14 amino acids. CDR3 sequence (DNA): TGTGCCAGCAGAAACAGGAGTGCTAACTATGGCTACACCTTC. This sequence encodes CASRNRSANYGYTF.

V is TRBV30 and J is TRBJ2-7; no clear D gene. The CDR3 spans 11 residues. V was pared by 5 bases and J by 5 bases, with 10 bases between. Germline V gene sequence: CDR1 GTSNPN, CDR2 SVGIG (reference sequence). CDR3 sequence (DNA): TGTGCCTGGGTGACTTTACACGAGCAGTACTTC. This encodes CAWVTLHEQYF.

This rearrangement joins TRBV6-1 to TRBJ2-1; D possibly matches TRBD1 or TRBD2 (5 bases each). V lost 1 base, J lost 9 bases, and 16 bases lay in between. Germline CDR1 and CDR2: MNHNS and SASEGT. CDR3 length: 15 amino acids. Written as DNA, the CDR3 is TGTGCCAGCAGTGAAGGTTATGCGGGTGGGGGTGAGCAGTTCTTC. Amino acid sequence: CASSEGYAGGGEQFF.

The chain uses TRBV18 and TRBJ1-2, with 8 bases matching TRBD1. Germline V gene data show CDR1 as KGHSH and CDR2 as LQKENI. The CDR3 is made up of 14 amino acids. Trimming removed 3 bases from V and 3 bases from J; junction bases left unmatched: 3. The CDR3, as DNA: TGTGCCAGCTCACCCGGGACAGGATACTATGGCTACACCTTC. Protein: CASSPGTGYYGYTF.